A selection of T cell receptor beta chains follows, all from one sample in a study of blood T cell repertoires in COVID-19. Libraries were prepared by immunoSEQ multiplex PCR; TCRdb keeps only in-frame clonotypes and omits some of them. The data hold about 53,000 clones, with about 76% observed a single time. The specimen sequenced was peripheral blood. These receptors came from a man in his 70s with active or convalescent COVID-19. The CDR3 runs from the conserved cysteine through the conserved F or W. Fields, in order: clone size, D gene, V gene, J gene, CDR3 DNA, CDR3 protein. The D gene is left open where the match is weak. For some rows the clone size is stated as once, few or many, or as a class when expanded; others skip it.

clone size: -; D gene: TRBD1; V gene: TRBV12-5; J gene: TRBJ1-2; CDR3 DNA: TGTGCTAGTGGCCCGCCCGACAGGGTATATAGCGGCTACACCTTC; CDR3 protein: CASGPPDRVYSGYTF
clone size: few; D gene: TRBD1; V gene: TRBV11-3; J gene: TRBJ1-5; CDR3 DNA: TGTGCCAGCAGCTCTTACAGGGGGCATCAGCCCCAGCATTTT; CDR3 protein: CASSSYRGHQPQHF
clone size: few; D gene: -; V gene: TRBV28; J gene: TRBJ2-7; CDR3 DNA: TGTGCCAGCAGTTCCCACCTCAGGGGTTCCTACGAGCAGTACTTC; CDR3 protein: CASSSHLRGSYEQYF
clone size: -; D gene: -; V gene: TRBV11-3; J gene: TRBJ2-3; CDR3 DNA: TGTGCCAGCAGCCCTGAGGGAGGCACAGATACGCAGTATTTT; CDR3 protein: CASSPEGGTDTQYF
clone size: -; D gene: TRBD1; V gene: TRBV19; J gene: TRBJ2-2; CDR3 DNA: TGTGCCAGTAGGGGGGGACAGGGGGCGATCTCTAACGTCGGGGAGCTGTTTTTT; CDR3 protein: CASRGGQGAISNVGELFF
clone size: -; D gene: -; V gene: TRBV5-1; J gene: TRBJ2-1; CDR3 DNA: TGCGCCAGCAGCTTTGGAGACCCCAATCTCAATGAGCAGTTCTTC; CDR3 protein: CASSFGDPNLNEQFF
clone size: once; D gene: TRBD1; V gene: TRBV2; J gene: TRBJ2-5; CDR3 DNA: TGTGCCAGCAGAAGACAGGGAGAAGAGACCCAGTACTTC; CDR3 protein: CASRRQGEETQYF
clone size: -; D gene: TRBD2; V gene: TRBV6-2/TRBV6-3; J gene: TRBJ2-7; CDR3 DNA: TGTGCCAGCAGTTACCCGATACTAGCGGGGGATCCCTACGAGCAGTACTTC; CDR3 protein: CASSYPILAGDPYEQYF
clone size: -; D gene: TRBD2; V gene: TRBV7-2; J gene: TRBJ2-2; CDR3 DNA: TGTGCCAGCAGCTCGATCCAACTAGCGGGAGGGCCAACCGGGGAGCTGTTTTTT; CDR3 protein: CASSSIQLAGGPTGELFF
clone size: -; D gene: -; V gene: TRBV4-2; J gene: TRBJ2-1; CDR3 DNA: TGTGCCAGCGGCGACGGCAGGGGATCCTACAATGAGCAGTTCTTC; CDR3 protein: CASGDGRGSYNEQFF
clone size: -; D gene: TRBD1; V gene: TRBV27; J gene: TRBJ2-1; CDR3 DNA: TGTGCCAGCAGTTTGGCAGGGGGCTTGAATGAGCAGTTCTTC; CDR3 protein: CASSLAGGLNEQFF
clone size: few; D gene: TRBD2; V gene: TRBV7-2; J gene: TRBJ2-1; CDR3 DNA: TGTGCCAGCAGCTTCCCGGGGGGATCTGAGCAGTTCTTC; CDR3 protein: CASSFPGGSEQFF
clone size: few; D gene: TRBD2; V gene: TRBV12-3/TRBV12-4; J gene: TRBJ2-1; CDR3 DNA: TGTGCCAGCAGTTTAGCGCGGGGGGCTGAGCAGTTCTTC; CDR3 protein: CASSLARGAEQFF
clone size: -; D gene: -; V gene: TRBV27; J gene: TRBJ1-6; CDR3 DNA: TGTGCCAGCAGTTTAGATGTCAGAGGAAGCTCCTATAATTCACCCCTCCACTTT; CDR3 protein: CASSLDVRGSSYNSPLHF
clone size: few; D gene: TRBD1; V gene: TRBV7-2; J gene: TRBJ1-1; CDR3 DNA: TGTGCCAGCAGTTGGGGACAGGGAGGACAAGGTGAAGCTTTCTTT; CDR3 protein: CASSWGQGGQGEAFF
clone size: -; D gene: -; V gene: TRBV21-1; J gene: TRBJ1-6; CDR3 DNA: TGTGCCAGCAGCAAAGAGTGCCAACCAGGGGGATTGTGGAATTCACCCCTCCACTTT; CDR3 protein: CASSKECQPGGLWNSPLHF